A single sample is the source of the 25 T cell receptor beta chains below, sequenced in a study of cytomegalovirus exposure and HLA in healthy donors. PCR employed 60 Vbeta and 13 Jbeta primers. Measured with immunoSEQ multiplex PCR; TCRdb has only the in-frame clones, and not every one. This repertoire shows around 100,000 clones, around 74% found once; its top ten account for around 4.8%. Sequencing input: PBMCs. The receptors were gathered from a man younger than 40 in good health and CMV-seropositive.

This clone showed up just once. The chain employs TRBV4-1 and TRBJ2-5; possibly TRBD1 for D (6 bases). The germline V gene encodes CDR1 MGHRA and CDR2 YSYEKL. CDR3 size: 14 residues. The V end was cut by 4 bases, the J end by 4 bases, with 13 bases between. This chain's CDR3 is CASSLTGTRETQYF. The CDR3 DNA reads TGCGCCAGCAGCCTAACAGGGACGCGAGAGACCCAGTACTTC.

CDR3 sequence reads: CASSRLQGLRYSNQPQHF. CDR3 nucleotides: TGTGCCAGCAGCAGGTTGCAGGGGCTAAGGTATAGCAATCAGCCCCAGCATTTT. The chain joins TRBV27 to TRBJ1-5; TRBD1 might be the D (6 bases). The CDR3 has 18 amino acids. The ends were cut back, 6 bases at V and 0 bases at J, with 21 bases in the middle. Germline V gene sequence: CDR1 MNHEY, CDR2 SMNVEV (reference sequence).

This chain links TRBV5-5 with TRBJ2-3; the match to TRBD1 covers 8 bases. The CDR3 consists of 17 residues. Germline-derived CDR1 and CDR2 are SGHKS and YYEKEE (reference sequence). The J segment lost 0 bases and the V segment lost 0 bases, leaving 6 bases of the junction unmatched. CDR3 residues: CASSLEDNRGSTDTQYF. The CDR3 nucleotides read TGTGCCAGCAGCTTGGAGGATAACAGGGGGAGCACAGATACGCAGTATTTT.

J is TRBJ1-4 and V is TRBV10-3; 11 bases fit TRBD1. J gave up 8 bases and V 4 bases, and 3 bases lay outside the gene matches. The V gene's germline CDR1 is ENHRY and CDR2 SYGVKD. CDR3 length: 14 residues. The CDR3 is CAISVGQGDEKLFF. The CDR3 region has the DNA TGTGCCATCAGTGTGGGACAGGGGGACGAAAAACTGTTTTTT.

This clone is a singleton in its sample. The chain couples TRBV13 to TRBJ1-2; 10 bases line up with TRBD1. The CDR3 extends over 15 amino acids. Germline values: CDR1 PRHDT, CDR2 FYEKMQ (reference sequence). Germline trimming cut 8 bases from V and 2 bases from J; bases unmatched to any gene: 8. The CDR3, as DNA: TGTGCCAGCGGGGGGACAGGGGACATGAACTATGGCTACACCTTC. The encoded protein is CASGGTGDMNYGYTF.

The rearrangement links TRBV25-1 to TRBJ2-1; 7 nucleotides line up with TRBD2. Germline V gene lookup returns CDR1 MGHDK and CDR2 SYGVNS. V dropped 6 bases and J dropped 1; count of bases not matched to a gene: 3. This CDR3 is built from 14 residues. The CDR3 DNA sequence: TGTGCCAGCAGCCCTAGCGGTTCCTACAATGAGCAGTTCTTC. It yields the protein CASSPSGSYNEQFF.

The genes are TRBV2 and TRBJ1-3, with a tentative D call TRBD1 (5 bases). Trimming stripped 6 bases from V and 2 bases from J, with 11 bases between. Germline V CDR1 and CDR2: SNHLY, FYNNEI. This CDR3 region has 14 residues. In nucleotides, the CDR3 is TGTGCCAGCAGGCAGACAGTTCCTGGAAACACCATATATTTT. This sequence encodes CASRQTVPGNTIYF. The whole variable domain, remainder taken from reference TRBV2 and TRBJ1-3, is EPEVTQTPSHQVTQMGQEVILRCVPISNHLYFYWYRQILGQKVEFLVSFYNNEISEKSEIFDDQFSVERPDGSNFTLKIRSTKLEDSAMYFCASRQTVPGNTIYFGEGSWLTVV.

CDR3 residues: CASSRGRRGTNEKLFF. The CDR3 DNA reads as TGTGCCAGCAGCCGCGGCAGGAGGGGAACTAATGAAAAACTGTTTTTT. The chain links TRBV7-2 to TRBJ1-4, with D perhaps matching TRBD1 (5 bases). The V gene lost 5 bases and the J gene lost 1 base, with 14 bases spanning the gap. Germline V lookup: CDR1 SGHTA, CDR2 FQGNSA. The CDR3 has 16 residues. Using reference TRBV7-2 and TRBJ1-4 for the parts outside the CDR3, the full variable domain is GAGVSQSPSNKVTEKGKDVELRCDPISGHTALYWYRQSLGQGLEFLIYFQGNSAPDKSGLPSDRFSAERTGGSVSTLTIQRTQQEDSAVYLCASSRGRRGTNEKLFFGSGTQLSVL.

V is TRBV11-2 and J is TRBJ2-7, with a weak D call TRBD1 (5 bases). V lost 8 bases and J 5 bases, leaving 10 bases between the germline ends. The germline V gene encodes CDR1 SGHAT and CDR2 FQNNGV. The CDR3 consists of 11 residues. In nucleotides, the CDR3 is TGTGCCAGCCTAAGGGGCCACGAGCAGTACTTC. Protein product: CASLRGHEQYF.

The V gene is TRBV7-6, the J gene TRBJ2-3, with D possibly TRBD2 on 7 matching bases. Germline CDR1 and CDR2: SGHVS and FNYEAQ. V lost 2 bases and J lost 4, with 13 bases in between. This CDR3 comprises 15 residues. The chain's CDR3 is CASSLLGGGADTQYF. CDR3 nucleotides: TGTGCCAGCAGCTTATTAGGAGGGGGGGCAGATACGCAGTATTTT.

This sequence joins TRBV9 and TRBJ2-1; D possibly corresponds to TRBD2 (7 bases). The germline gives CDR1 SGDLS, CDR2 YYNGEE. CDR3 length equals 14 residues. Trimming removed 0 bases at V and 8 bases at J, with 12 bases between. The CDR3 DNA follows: TGTGCCAGCAGCGTAGTAGGGGGGGTAGATGAGCAGTTCTTC. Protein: CASSVVGGVDEQFF.

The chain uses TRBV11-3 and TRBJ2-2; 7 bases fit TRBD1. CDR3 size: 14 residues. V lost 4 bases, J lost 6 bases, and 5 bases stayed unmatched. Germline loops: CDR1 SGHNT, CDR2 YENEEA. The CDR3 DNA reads TGTGCCAGCAGCTCGGATACAGGGGCCGGGGAGCTGTTTTTT. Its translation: CASSSDTGAGELFF.

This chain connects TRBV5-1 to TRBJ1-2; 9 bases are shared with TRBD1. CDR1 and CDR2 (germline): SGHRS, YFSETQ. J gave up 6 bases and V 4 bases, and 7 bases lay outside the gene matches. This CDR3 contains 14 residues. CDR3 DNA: TGCGCCAGCAGCCCGGGGACAGGGATGCATGGCTACACCTTC. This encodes CASSPGTGMHGYTF.

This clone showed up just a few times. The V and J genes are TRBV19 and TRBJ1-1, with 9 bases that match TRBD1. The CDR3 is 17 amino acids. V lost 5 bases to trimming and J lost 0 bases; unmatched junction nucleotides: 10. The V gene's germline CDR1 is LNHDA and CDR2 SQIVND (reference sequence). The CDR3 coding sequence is TGTGCCAGTAGTCCTCGTCCCGGGACAGGGATGAACACTGAAGCTTTCTTT. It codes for CASSPRPGTGMNTEAFF.

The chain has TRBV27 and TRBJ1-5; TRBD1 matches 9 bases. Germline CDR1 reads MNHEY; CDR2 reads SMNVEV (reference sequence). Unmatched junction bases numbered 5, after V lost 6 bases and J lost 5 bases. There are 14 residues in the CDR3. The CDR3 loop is CASSQDRGYQPQHF. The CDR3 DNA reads TGTGCCAGCAGCCAAGACAGGGGGTATCAGCCCCAGCATTTT.

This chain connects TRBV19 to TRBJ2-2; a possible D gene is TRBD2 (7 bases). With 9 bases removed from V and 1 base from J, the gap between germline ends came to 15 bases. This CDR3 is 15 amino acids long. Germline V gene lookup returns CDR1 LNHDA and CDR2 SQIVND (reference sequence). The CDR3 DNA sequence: TGTGCCAGCAGGGGAGGGATTGGGAACACCGGGGAGCTGTTTTTT. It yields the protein CASRGGIGNTGELFF.

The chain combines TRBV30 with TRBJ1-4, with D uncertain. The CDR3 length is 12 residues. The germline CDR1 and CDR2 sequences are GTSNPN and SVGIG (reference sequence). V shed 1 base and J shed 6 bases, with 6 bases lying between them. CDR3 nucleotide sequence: TGTGCCTGGAGTGCCCCTGATGAAAAACTGTTTTTT. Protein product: CAWSAPDEKLFF.

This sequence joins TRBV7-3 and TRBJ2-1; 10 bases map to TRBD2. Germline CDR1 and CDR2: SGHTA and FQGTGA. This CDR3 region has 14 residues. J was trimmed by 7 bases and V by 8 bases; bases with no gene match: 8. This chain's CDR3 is CASSSGGGLNEQFF. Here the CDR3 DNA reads TGTGCCAGCTCAAGCGGGGGGGGTTTGAATGAGCAGTTCTTC.

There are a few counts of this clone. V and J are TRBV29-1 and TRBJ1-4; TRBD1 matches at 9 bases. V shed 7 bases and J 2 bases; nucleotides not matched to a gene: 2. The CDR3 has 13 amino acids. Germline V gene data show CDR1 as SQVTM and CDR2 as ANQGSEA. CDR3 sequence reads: CSGGTGTNEKLFF. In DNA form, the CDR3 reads TGCAGCGGTGGGACAGGGACTAATGAAAAACTGTTTTTT.

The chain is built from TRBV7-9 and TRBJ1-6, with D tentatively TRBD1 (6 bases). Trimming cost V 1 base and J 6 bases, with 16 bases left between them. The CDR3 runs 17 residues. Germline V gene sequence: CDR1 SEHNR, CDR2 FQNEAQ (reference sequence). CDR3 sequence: CASSLGSAGARNSPLHF. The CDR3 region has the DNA TGTGCCAGCAGCTTAGGCTCGGCGGGGGCTCGTAATTCACCCCTCCACTTT.

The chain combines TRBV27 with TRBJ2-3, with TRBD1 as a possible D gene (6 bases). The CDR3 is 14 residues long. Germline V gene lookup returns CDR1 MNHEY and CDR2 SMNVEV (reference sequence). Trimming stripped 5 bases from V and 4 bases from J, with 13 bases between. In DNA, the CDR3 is TGTGCCAGCAGTCTCGCGGCAGGGGCAGATACGCAGTATTTT. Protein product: CASSLAAGADTQYF.

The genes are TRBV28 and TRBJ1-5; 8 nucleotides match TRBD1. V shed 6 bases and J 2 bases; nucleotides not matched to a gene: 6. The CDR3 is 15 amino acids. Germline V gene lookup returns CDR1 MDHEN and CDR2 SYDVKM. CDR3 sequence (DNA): TGTGCCAGCAGCTTGACAGGGGTGGGCAATCAGCCCCAGCATTTT. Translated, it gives CASSLTGVGNQPQHF.

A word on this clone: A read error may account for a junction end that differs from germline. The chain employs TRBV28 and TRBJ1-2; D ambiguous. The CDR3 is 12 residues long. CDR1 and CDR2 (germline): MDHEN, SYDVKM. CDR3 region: CASSLWTSGYPF. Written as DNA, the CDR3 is TGTGCCAGCAGTTTATGGACTTCTGGCTACCCCTTC.

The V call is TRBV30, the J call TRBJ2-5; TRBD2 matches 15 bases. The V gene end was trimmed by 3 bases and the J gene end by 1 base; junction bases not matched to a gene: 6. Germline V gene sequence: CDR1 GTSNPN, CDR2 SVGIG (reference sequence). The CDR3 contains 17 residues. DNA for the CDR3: TGTGCCTGGAGACCCGGGACTAGCGGGGGGACCCAAGAGACCCAGTACTTC. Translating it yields CAWRPGTSGGTQETQYF.

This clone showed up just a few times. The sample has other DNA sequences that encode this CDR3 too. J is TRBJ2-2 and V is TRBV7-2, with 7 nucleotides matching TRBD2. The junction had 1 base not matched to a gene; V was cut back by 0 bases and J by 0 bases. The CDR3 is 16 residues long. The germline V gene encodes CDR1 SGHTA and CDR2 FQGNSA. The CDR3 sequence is CASSLAGGANTGELFF. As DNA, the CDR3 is TGTGCCAGCAGCTTAGCGGGGGGGGCGAACACCGGGGAGCTGTTTTTT.